This T cell receptor beta chain was sequenced for a study of PD-1 blockade in classical Hodgkin lymphoma. Study-level information: Each patient was given nivolumab 3 mg/kg through a vein every 2 weeks.

Autologous stem cell transplantation was followed by relapse in every patient, and brentuximab vedotin exposure varied. Using immunoSEQ multiplex PCR, the repertoire was profiled, and TCRdb retains in-frame clones only, with some absent. The sample shows tens of thousands of clones, more than 60% of them seen only once. The length of the CDR3 is 13 residues. Deletions cut 2 bases from V and 11 bases from J, with 15 bases between. Germline V CDR1 and CDR2: SGHTA, FQGNSA. The receptor was isolated from a human donor with classical Hodgkin lymphoma. The source material was peripheral blood mononuclear cells (PBMCs), sampled before the second cycle of nivolumab. The chain has TRBV7-2 and TRBJ1-1; weak D call: TRBD1 (6 bases). The CDR3 DNA sequence: TGTGCCAGCAGCTTACGCAGGGGCGCGACGGCTTTCTTT. Translating gives CASSLRRGATAFF.